The next 6 T cell receptor beta chains were all read from a single sample in a study of a mutant IDH1 vaccine in newly diagnosed glioma. No antigens are known for them. The protocol was immunoSEQ multiplex PCR, while the TCRdb copy is restricted to in-frame clones and leaves out a portion. The sample consists of 24,000 or so clones, approximately 84% of them appearing once. As to time point: week 47, end of study. A 20-mer mutant IDH1 peptide at 300 ug was injected subcutaneously with topical imiquimod. The sample in question was PBMCs, obtained from a glioma patient whose treatment included an IDH1 peptide vaccine. The receptors originated from a middle-aged man with glioma.

This clone was counted only a few times. The rearrangement uses TRBV5-1 and TRBJ2-5, with D maybe TRBD1 (6 bases). CDR1 is SGHRS and CDR2 is YFSETQ in the germline V gene. The CDR3 has 14 residues. V lost 3 bases and J lost 3, with 12 bases in between. CDR3: CASSWGPGEETQYF. CDR3 in DNA: TGCGCCAGCAGCTGGGGGCCCGGCGAAGAGACCCAGTACTTC.

This clone was counted a few times. The V gene is TRBV5-1, the J gene TRBJ1-2, with 8 positions matching TRBD1. Per germline, CDR1 SGHRS and CDR2 YFSETQ. V shed 4 bases, J shed 11 bases, and the junction held 7 bases outside the gene matches. This CDR3 comprises 12 residues. The CDR3 sequence: CASSVGTGGYTF. Here the CDR3 DNA reads TGCGCCAGCAGCGTAGGGACAGGCGGGTACACCTTC.

This rearrangement joins TRBV7-9 to TRBJ1-4; D not certain. The CDR3 consists of 14 residues. Trimming took off 6 bases at V and 3 bases at J, with 11 bases between the two ends. Germline values: CDR1 SEHNR, CDR2 FQNEAQ (reference sequence). The CDR3 DNA reads TGTGCCAGCAGAAGGCTGGGTGCTAATGAAAAACTGTTTTTT. This encodes CASRRLGANEKLFF.

This clone was counted a single time. The chain recombines TRBV6-5 with TRBJ2-1; D unresolved. V lost 0 bases and J 12 bases, leaving 12 bases between the germline ends. Germline V lookup: CDR1 MNHEY, CDR2 SVGAGI. The CDR3 is 13 residues long. CDR3: CASSYSLSTVQFF. The DNA of the CDR3 is TGTGCCAGCAGTTACTCCCTCTCTACAGTGCAGTTCTTC.

This rearrangement joins TRBV15 to TRBJ1-5, with 7 bases that match TRBD1. Trimming cost V 4 bases and J 3 bases; bases outside gene matches: 3. The V gene's germline CDR1 is LNHNV and CDR2 YYDKDF (reference sequence). The CDR3 consists of 14 residues. The CDR3 coding sequence is TGTGCCACCAGCACCAGGGGGACCAATCAGCCCCAGCATTTT. This encodes CATSTRGTNQPQHF.

This clone has only one observation. CDR3 sequence reads: CASSLVRGSLNTEAFF. DNA for the CDR3: TGCGCCAGCAGCTTGGTTCGGGGATCCTTGAACACTGAAGCTTTCTTT. V is TRBV5-1 and J is TRBJ1-1; no definite D call. V lost 0 bases and J lost 0, with 12 bases in between. The CDR3 has 16 residues. Germline values: CDR1 SGHRS, CDR2 YFSETQ.